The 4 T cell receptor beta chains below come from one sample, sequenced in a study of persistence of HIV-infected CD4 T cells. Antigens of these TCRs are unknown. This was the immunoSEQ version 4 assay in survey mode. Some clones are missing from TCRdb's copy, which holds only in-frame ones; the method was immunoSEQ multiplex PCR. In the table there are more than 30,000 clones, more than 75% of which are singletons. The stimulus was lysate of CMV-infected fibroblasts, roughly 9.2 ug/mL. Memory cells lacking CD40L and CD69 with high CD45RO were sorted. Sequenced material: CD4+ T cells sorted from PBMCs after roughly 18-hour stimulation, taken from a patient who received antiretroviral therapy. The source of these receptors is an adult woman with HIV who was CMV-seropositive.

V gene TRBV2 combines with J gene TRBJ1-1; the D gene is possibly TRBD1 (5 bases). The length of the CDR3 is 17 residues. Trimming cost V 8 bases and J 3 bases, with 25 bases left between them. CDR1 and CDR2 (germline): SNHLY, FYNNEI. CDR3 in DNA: TGTGCCAGCCCCGAAACGCATCGCCCCTCCAGGGACACTGAAGCTTTCTTT. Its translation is CASPETHRPSRDTEAFF.

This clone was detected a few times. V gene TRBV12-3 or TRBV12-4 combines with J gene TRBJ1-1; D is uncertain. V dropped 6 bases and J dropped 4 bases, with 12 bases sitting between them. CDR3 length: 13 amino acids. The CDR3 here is CASRSDISTEAFF. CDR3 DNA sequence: TGTGCCAGCAGATCCGACATCTCCACTGAAGCTTTCTTT.

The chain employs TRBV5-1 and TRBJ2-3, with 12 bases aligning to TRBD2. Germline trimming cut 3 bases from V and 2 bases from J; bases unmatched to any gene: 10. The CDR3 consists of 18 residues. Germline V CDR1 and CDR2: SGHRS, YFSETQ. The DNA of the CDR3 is TGCGCCAGCAGCTCGCGGCGGACTAGCGGGATAAACACAGATACGCAGTATTTT. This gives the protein CASSSRRTSGINTDTQYF.

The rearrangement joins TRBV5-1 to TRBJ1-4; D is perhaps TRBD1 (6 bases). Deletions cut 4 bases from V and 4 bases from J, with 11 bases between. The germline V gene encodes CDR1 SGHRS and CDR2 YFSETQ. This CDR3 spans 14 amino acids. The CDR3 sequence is CASSQGTLNEKLFF. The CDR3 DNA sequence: TGCGCCAGCAGCCAGGGGACGCTTAATGAAAAACTGTTTTTT.